This T cell receptor beta chain was sequenced in a study of T cell responses to AZD1222 COVID-19 vaccine. The study's findings and limits: Increased Spike-specific TCR breadth and depth were observed after two AZD1222 doses. Just 6 or 7 AZD1222 recipients were seropositive at baseline. Most donors were white British, females outnumbered males, and clonal diversity was possibly underestimated.

Looked up from germline, CDR1 is SEHNR and CDR2 is FQNEAQ (reference sequence). Deletions cut 4 bases from V and 4 bases from J, with 26 bases between. The CDR3 runs 18 residues. For this clone: The antigen remains undetermined.

Repertoires were generated with immunoSEQ multiplex PCR, while TCRdb's copy carries only in-frame clones and drops some. Found here are around 180,000 clones, 85% to 90% of them singletons; the top ten hold about 25%. This sample comprised peripheral blood, obtained 28 days after the second AZD1222 dose. The chain joins TRBV7-9 to TRBJ2-7; TRBD2 might be the D (6 bases). This receptor was identified in an adult who received the AZD1222 COVID-19 vaccine. The CDR3 sequence is CASSSHQMEGGLAYEQYF. The CDR3 DNA reads as TGTGCCAGCAGCTCCCACCAAATGGAGGGAGGTCTTGCGTACGAGCAGTACTTC.